The entry below gives a single T cell receptor (beta chain) sequence along with its context. Germline values: CDR1 MDHEN, CDR2 SYDVKM. V was shortened by 0 bases and J by 1 base, with 3 bases between the two germline ends. The CDR3 runs to 13 residues. The sample comes from a study of blood T cell repertoires in COVID-19. Study overall: Samples taken during acute and convalescent COVID-19 were collected in the United States, Italy and Spain. T cells, B-cell-depleted T cells, or PBMCs supplied cDNA or gDNA.

In the original workflow: For nucleated cells, counts were estimated from reference gene primer amplification. The data were produced by immunoSEQ multiplex PCR, yet TCRdb's version contains in-frame clones alone and is incomplete. The V and J calls and clone size were taken over from that table, and D and trimming were inferred from the DNA. The top ten hold approximately 4.1% of the sample, which has 300,000 or so clones, over 80% seen once. The sequence derives from a woman in her fifties or sixties with active or convalescent COVID-19. The chain joins TRBV28 to TRBJ1-1, with D hard to call. Sequencing was carried out using peripheral blood. For the CDR3, the DNA is TGTGCCAGCAGTTTATGGGCGAACACTGAAGCTTTCTTT. Translating gives CASSLWANTEAFF.